The clone carrying this T cell receptor (beta chain) was recorded many times. Its antigen is undetermined. Stable hyperthyroidism: no ophthalmopathy progression over 18 months of follow-up. A roughly 9.3 ml volume of fresh peripheral blood provided the PBMCs. The sample belongs to a study of T cells in Graves' hyperthyroidism and ophthalmopathy. As for the study in general: Prior to any treatment, at the point of initial diagnosis, peripheral blood was collected.

The length of the CDR3 is 14 residues. From germline, CDR1 is SNHLY and CDR2 FYNNEI. J gave up 3 bases and V 6 bases, and 8 bases lay outside the gene matches. General study findings and limits: Blood also carried most thyroid clonotypes expanded above 0.001.

Regions amplified from RNA transcripts were the TCR beta CDR3 regions. When the TCR CDR3 underwent first-round RT-PCR, the HTBI primer set was used. MiXCR, run by TCRdb on the multiplex PCR reads, gives a single entry per CDR3 protein. The sample lists hundreds of thousands of distinct CDR3 sequences, 14% occurring once. The source material was blood. The clonotype originates from a young woman with Graves' hyperthyroidism. The chain joins TRBV2 to TRBJ2-7; 7 nucleotides align to TRBD2. CDR3 DNA sequence: TGTGCCAGCAGAGGAAGGGAGGGCCTCTACGAGCAGTACTTC. It codes for CASRGREGLYEQYF. Combining the CDR3 with reference TRBV2 and TRBJ2-7 gives the whole variable domain EPEVTQTPSHQVTQMGQEVILRCVPISNHLYFYWYRQILGQKVEFLVSFYNNEISEKSEIFDDQFSVERPDGSNFTLKIRSTKLEDSAMYFCASRGREGLYEQYFGPGTRLTVT.